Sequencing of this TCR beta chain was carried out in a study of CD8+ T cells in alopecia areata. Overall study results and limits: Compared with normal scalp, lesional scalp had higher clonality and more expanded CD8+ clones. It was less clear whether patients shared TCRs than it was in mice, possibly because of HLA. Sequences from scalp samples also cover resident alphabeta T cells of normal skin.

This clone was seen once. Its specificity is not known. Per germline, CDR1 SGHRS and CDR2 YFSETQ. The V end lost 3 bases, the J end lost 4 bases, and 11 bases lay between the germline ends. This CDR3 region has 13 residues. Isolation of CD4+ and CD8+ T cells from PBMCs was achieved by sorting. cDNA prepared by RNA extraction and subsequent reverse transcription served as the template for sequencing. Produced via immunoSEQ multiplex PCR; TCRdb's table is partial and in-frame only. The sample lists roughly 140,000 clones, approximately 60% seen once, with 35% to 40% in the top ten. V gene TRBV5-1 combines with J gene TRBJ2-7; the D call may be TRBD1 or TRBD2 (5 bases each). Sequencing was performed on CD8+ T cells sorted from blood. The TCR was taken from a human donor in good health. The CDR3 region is CASSWGTAYEQYF. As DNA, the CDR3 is TGCGCCAGCAGCTGGGGGACGGCTTACGAGCAGTACTTC.